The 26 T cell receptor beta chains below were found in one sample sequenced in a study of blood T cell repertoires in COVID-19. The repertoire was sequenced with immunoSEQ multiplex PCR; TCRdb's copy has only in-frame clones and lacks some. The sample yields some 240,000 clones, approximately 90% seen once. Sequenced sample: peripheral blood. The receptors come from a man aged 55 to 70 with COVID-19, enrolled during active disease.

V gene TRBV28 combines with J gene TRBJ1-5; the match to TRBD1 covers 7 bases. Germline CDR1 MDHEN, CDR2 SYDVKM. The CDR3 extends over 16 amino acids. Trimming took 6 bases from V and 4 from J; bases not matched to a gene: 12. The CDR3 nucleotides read TGTGCCAGCAGGACTCCCCGACAGGGCTATAATCAGCCCCAGCATTTT. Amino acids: CASRTPRQGYNQPQHF.

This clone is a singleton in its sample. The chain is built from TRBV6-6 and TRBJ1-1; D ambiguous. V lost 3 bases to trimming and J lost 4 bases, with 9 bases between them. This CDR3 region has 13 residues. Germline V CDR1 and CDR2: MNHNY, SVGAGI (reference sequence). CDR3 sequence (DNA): TGTGCCAGCAGTTATTTCGCCGGCACTGAAGCTTTCTTT. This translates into CASSYFAGTEAFF.

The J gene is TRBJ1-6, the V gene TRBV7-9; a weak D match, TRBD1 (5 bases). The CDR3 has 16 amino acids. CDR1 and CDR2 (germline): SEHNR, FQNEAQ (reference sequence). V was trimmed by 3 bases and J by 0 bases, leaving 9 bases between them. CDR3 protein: CASSFQGSSYNSPLHF. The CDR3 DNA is TGTGCCAGCAGCTTTCAGGGATCCTCCTATAATTCACCCCTCCACTTT.

The CDR3 sequence is CASRTGGDYGYTF. The CDR3 nucleotides are TGTGCCAGCAGGACAGGGGGAGACTATGGCTACACCTTC. The chain links TRBV28 to TRBJ1-2; 9 bases are shared with TRBD1. Per germline, CDR1 MDHEN and CDR2 SYDVKM. This CDR3 comprises 13 residues. V gave up 6 bases and J gave up 3 bases; unmatched junction bases: 2.

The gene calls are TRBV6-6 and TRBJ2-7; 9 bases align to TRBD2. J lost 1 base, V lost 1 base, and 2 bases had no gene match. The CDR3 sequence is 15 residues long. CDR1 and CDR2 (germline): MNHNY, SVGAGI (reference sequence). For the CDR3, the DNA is TGTGCCAGCAGTTACTTGAGCGGGGGGTCCTACGAGCAGTACTTC. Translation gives CASSYLSGGSYEQYF.

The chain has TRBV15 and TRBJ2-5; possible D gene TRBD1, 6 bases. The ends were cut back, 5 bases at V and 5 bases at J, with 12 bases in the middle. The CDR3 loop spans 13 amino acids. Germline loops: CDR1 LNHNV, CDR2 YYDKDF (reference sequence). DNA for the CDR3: TGTGCCACCAGCTCCCGACAGGTGGAGACCCAGTACTTC. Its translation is CATSSRQVETQYF.

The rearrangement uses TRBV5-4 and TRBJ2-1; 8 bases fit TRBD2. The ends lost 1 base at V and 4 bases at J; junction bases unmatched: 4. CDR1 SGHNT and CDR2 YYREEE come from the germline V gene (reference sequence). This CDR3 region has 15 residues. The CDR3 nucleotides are TGTGCCAGCAGCTTGCTGGCTAGCGGGTACAATGAGCAGTTCTTC. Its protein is CASSLLASGYNEQFF.

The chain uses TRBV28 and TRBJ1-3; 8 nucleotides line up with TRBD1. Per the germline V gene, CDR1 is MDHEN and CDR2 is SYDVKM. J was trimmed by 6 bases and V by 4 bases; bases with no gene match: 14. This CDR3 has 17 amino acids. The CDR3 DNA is TGTGCCAGCAGTTCACCCGCCTCGGACAGGGCGGAAAACACCATATATTTT. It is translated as CASSSPASDRAENTIYF.

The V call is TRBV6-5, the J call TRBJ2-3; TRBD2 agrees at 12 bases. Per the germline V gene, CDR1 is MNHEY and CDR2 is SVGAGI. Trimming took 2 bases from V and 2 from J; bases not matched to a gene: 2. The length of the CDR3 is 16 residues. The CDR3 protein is CASSYRLAGVTDTQYF. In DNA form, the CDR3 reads TGTGCCAGCAGTTACCGACTAGCGGGGGTCACAGATACGCAGTATTTT.

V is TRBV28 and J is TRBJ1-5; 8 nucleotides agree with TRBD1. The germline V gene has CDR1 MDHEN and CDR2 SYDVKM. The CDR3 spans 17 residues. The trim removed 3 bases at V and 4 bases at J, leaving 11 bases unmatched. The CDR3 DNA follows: TGTGCCAGCAGTTTGGGACAGGCAGGCTTAATTAATCAGCCCCAGCATTTT. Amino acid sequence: CASSLGQAGLINQPQHF.

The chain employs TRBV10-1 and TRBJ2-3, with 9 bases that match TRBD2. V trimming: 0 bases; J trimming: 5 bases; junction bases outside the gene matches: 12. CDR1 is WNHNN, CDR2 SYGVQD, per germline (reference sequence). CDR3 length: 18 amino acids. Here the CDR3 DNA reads TGCGCCAGCAGTGAGTCTGTAGCGGGAGCACCCAAGGGAGATACGCAGTATTTT. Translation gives CASSESVAGAPKGDTQYF.

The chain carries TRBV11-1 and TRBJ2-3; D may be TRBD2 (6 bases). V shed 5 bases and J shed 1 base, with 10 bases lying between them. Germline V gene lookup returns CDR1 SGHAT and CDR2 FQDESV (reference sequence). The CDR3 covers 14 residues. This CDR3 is CASSRSGGTDTQYF. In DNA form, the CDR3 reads TGTGCCAGCAGCCGTTCGGGAGGCACAGATACGCAGTATTTT.

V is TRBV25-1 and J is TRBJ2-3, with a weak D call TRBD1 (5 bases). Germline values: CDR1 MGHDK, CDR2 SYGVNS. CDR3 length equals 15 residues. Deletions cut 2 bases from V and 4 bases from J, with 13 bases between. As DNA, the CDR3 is TGTGCCAGCAGTGAAGGCCGGCTAGGGGCAGATACGCAGTATTTT. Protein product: CASSEGRLGADTQYF.

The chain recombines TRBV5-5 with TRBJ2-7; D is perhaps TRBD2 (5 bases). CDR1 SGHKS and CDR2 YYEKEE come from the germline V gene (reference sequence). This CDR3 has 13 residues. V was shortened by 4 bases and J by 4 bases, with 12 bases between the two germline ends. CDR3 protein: CASSPSPGYEQYF. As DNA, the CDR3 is TGTGCCAGCAGCCCGTCTCCGGGGTACGAGCAGTACTTC.

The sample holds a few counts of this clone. The CDR3 protein is CASSPRDRYNEQFF. In DNA form, the CDR3 reads TGTGCCAGCAGCCCCCGGGACAGATACAATGAGCAGTTCTTC. The chain couples TRBV3-1 (or the pseudogene TRBV3-2) to TRBJ2-1, with 7 bases aligning to TRBD1. CDR1 and CDR2 (germline): LGHDT, YNNKEL (reference sequence). The CDR3 runs to 14 residues. The junction had 4 bases not matched to a gene; V was cut back by 4 bases and J by 4 bases.

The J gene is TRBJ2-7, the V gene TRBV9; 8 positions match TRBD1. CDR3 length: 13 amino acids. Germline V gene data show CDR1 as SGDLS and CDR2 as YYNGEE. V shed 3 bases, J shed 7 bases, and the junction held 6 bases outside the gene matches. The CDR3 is CASSEGNRGEQYF. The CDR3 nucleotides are TGTGCCAGCAGCGAGGGGAACAGGGGGGAGCAGTACTTC.

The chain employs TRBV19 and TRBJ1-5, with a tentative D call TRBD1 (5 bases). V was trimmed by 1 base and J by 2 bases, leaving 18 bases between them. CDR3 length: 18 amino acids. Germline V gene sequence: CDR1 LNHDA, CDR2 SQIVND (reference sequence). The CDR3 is CASSIVVGGTGGNQPQHF. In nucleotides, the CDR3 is TGTGCCAGTAGTATAGTTGTTGGTGGAACAGGAGGCAATCAGCCCCAGCATTTT.

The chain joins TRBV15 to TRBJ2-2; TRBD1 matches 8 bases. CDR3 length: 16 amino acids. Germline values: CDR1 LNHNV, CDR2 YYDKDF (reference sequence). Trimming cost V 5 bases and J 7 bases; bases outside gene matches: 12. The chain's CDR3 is CATSGPQGAAGGELFF. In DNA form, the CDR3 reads TGTGCCACCAGCGGCCCCCAGGGGGCGGCGGGCGGGGAGCTGTTTTTT.

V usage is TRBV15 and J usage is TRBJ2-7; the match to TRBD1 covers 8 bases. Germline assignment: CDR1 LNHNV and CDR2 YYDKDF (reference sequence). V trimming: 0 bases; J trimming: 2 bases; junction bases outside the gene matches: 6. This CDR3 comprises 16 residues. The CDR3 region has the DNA TGTGCCACCAGCAGAGATAGGGGGACAGGAACCTACGAGCAGTACTTC. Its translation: CATSRDRGTGTYEQYF.

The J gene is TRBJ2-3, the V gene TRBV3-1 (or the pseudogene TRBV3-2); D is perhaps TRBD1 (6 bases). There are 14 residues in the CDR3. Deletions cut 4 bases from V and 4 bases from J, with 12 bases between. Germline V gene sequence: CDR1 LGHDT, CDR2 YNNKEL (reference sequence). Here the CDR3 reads CASSRQARADTQYF. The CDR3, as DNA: TGTGCCAGCAGCCGACAGGCCAGGGCAGATACGCAGTATTTT.

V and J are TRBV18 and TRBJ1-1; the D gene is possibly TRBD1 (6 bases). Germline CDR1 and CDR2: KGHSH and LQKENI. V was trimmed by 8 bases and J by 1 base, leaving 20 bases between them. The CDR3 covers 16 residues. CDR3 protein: CASLPRRGAGNTEAFF. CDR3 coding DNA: TGTGCCAGCCTACCGCGTCGGGGGGCCGGGAACACTGAAGCTTTCTTT.

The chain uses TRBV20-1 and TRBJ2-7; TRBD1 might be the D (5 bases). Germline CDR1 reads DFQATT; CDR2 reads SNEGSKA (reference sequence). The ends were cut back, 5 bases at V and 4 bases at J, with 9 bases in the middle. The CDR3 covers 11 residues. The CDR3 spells CSAYQGYEQYF. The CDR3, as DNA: TGCAGTGCTTACCAGGGTTACGAGCAGTACTTC.

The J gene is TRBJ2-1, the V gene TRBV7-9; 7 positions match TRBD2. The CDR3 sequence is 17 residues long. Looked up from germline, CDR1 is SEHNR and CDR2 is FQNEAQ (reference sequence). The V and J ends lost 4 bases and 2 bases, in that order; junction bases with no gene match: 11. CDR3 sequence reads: CASSSPSSSGAYNEQFF. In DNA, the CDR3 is TGTGCCAGCAGCTCGCCCTCATCTAGCGGCGCCTACAATGAGCAGTTCTTC.

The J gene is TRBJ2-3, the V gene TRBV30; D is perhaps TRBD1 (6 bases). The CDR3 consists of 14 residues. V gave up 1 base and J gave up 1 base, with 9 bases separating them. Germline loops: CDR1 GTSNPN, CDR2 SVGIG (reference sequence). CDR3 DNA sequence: TGTGCCTGGAGTGGGGGGCGGGGCACAGATACGCAGTATTTT. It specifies CAWSGGRGTDTQYF. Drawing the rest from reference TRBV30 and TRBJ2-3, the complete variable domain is SQTIHQWPATLVQPVGSPLSLECTVEGTSNPNLYWYRQAAGRGLQLLFYSVGIGQISSEVPQNLSASRPQDRQFILSSKKLLLSDSGFYLCAWSGGRGTDTQYFGPGTRLTVL.

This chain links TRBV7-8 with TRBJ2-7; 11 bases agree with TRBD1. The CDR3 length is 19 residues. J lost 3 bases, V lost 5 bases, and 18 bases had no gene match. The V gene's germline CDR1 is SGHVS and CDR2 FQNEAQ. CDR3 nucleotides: TGTGCCAGCAGCAACGGACAGGGGGCAAGCGAATCAATTTTCTACGAGCAGTACTTC. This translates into CASSNGQGASESIFYEQYF.

In DNA form, the CDR3 reads TGTGCCAGCAGCCAGGGTACGGGACTAGCGTTGAATGAGCAGTTCTTC. Translation: CASSQGTGLALNEQFF. The chain recombines TRBV3-1 (or the pseudogene TRBV3-2) with TRBJ2-1; 10 bases agree with TRBD2. CDR1 is LGHDT and CDR2 is YNNKEL in the germline V gene (reference sequence). CDR3 length: 16 residues. Trimming removed 3 bases from V and 7 bases from J; junction bases left unmatched: 9.